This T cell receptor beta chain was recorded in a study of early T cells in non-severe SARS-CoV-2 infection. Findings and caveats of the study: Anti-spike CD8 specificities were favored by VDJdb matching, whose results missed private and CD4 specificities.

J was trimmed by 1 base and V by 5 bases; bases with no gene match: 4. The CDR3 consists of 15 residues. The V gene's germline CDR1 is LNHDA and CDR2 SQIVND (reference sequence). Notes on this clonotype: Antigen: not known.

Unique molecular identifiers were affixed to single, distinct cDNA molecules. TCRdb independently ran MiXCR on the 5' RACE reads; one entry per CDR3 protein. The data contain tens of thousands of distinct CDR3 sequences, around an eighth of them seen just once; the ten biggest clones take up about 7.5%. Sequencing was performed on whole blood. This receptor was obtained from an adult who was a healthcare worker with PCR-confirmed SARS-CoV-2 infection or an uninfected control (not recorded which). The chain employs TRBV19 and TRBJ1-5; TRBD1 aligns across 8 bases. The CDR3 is CASSDTGGSNQPQHF. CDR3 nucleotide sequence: TGTGCCAGTAGTGATACAGGGGGGAGCAATCAGCCCCAGCATTTT.